Given below is one TCR beta chain in context. Data came from immunoSEQ multiplex PCR; TCRdb stores just in-frame clones and leaves some out. Of about 75,000 clones listed, 88% are singletons. These data belong to a study of blood T cell repertoires in COVID-19. The wider study: The samples span acute and convalescent COVID-19 from the United States, Italy and Spain. PBMCs, B-cell-depleted T cells, or T cells provided the cDNA or gDNA that made up the material.

The CDR3 sequence is 16 residues long. V shed 4 bases and J 0 bases; nucleotides not matched to a gene: 6. The V gene's germline CDR1 is SGHRS and CDR2 YFSETQ. The sequenced sample was peripheral blood. The receptor comes from a human donor in a cohort sampled during active COVID-19. The V gene is TRBV5-1, the J gene TRBJ2-2; 7 nucleotides match TRBD2. The CDR3 loop reads CASSPARGANTGELFF. DNA for the CDR3: TGCGCCAGCAGCCCGGCCCGGGGGGCGAACACCGGGGAGCTGTTTTTT.